The 32 T cell receptor beta chains in this list originate from one sample, sequenced in a study of breast tumors, draining lymph nodes, adjacent tissues. Breast cancer patients provided tissue from their axillary draining lymph nodes. Each CDR3 protein gets one entry after TCRdb re-called the multiplex PCR reads with MiXCR. The profile shows 150,000 to 200,000 distinct CDR3 sequences, 25% to 40% of them singletons. Material for sequencing was axillary lymph node tissue. The receptors were gathered from a female donor with breast cancer. Some clones in this sample may be carry-over from other donors' samples.

This clonotype was counted at least ten times. The chain has TRBV10-2 and TRBJ2-2, with D possibly matching TRBD2 (6 bases). Germline CDR1 and CDR2: WSHSY and SAAADI. Between the trimmed V and J ends, which lost 7 bases and 2 bases, there was a span of 11 bases. The CDR3 covers 14 residues. This CDR3 is CASTDGLNTGELFF. CDR3 sequence (DNA): TGCGCCAGCACCGACGGACTAAACACCGGGGAGCTGTTTTTT.

This clonotype was seen ten or more times. V usage is TRBV4-3 and J usage is TRBJ2-7, with D possibly being TRBD1 or TRBD2 (5 bases each). With 4 bases removed from V and 7 bases from J, the gap between germline ends came to 20 bases. From germline, CDR1 is LGHNA and CDR2 YSLEER. The CDR3 is made up of 15 amino acids. CDR3 protein: CASSRIGTPLGEQYF. In nucleotides, the CDR3 is TGCGCCAGCAGCCGGATCGGGACCCCCTTAGGAGAGCAGTACTTC.

This clonotype has ten or more counts. The chain couples TRBV20-1 to TRBJ2-7, with TRBD1 matching over 10 bases. The length of the CDR3 is 14 residues. Losses at the gene ends were 6 bases for V and 4 bases for J; bases not matched to a gene: 9. The germline V gene encodes CDR1 DFQATT and CDR2 SNEGSKA (reference sequence). This CDR3 reads CSATGTGANYEQYF. CDR3 nucleotides: TGCAGTGCCACCGGGACAGGGGCTAATTACGAGCAGTACTTC.

To note about this clonotype: This may be a read error, as it is one base from a much larger clone. The chain has TRBV4-3 and TRBJ1-4, with unresolved D. Between the trimmed V and J ends, which lost 8 bases and 7 bases, there was a span of 17 bases. This CDR3 is 14 amino acids long. Germline lookup yields CDR1 LGHNA and CDR2 YSLEER. The CDR3, as DNA: TGCGCCAGCGGTCTCCTCCGGATCGGTGAAAAACTGTTTTTT. Amino acids: CASGLLRIGEKLFF.

This clonotype was counted at least ten times. The chain joins TRBV24-1 to TRBJ2-7; 12 bases map to TRBD2. V shed 4 bases, J shed 2 bases, and the junction held 8 bases outside the gene matches. Germline assignment: CDR1 KGHDR and CDR2 SFDVKD. This CDR3 is built from 17 residues. Written as DNA, the CDR3 is TGTGCCACCAGTGACACGACTAGCGGGGGACCGACCTACGAGCAGTACTTC. Its protein product is CATSDTTSGGPTYEQYF.

At least ten counts were recorded for this clonotype. The CDR3 sequence is CASSHRGPGLAGGGELFF. In DNA, the CDR3 is TGTGCCAGCAGTCACCGGGGGCCGGGACTAGCGGGAGGAGGGGAGCTGTTTTTT. J is TRBJ2-2 and V is TRBV6-5; 15 bases agree with TRBD2. Germline-derived CDR1 and CDR2 are MNHEY and SVGAGI. This CDR3 has 18 amino acids. J gave up 8 bases and V 5 bases, and 12 bases lay outside the gene matches.

This clonotype was picked up many times. The J gene is TRBJ2-3, the V gene TRBV18; D may correspond to TRBD1 or TRBD2 (5 bases each). Trimming took off 2 bases at V and 1 base at J, with 13 bases between the two ends. Germline CDR1 KGHSH, CDR2 LQKENI. The CDR3 is 16 residues long. The CDR3 region has the DNA TGTGCCAGCTCACCATTAGGCCAGGGAGGCACAGATACGCAGTATTTT. Its protein product is CASSPLGQGGTDTQYF. Supplemented by reference TRBV18 and TRBJ2-3, the full variable domain reads NAGVMQNPRHLVRRRGQEARLRCSPMKGHSHVYWYRQLPEEGLKFMVYLQKENIIDESGMPKERFSAEFPKEGPSILRIQQVVRGDSAAYFCASSPLGQGGTDTQYFGPGTRLTVL.

There are many counts of this clonotype. Written as DNA, the CDR3 is TGTGCCAGTAGACCTCCTCTACTCGACGCAATCTCCTACAATGAGCAGTTCTTC. It specifies CASRPPLLDAISYNEQFF. The rearrangement links TRBV19 to TRBJ2-1; no clear D gene. In germline, CDR1 is LNHDA, CDR2 SQIVND (reference sequence). V dropped 6 bases and J dropped 0 bases, with 21 bases sitting between them. The CDR3 sequence is 18 residues long. The whole variable domain, filled in from reference TRBV19 and TRBJ2-1, reads DGGITQSPKYLFRKEGQNVTLSCEQNLNHDAMYWYRQDPGQGLRLIYYSQIVNDFQKGDIAEGYSVSREKKESFPLTVTSAQKNPTAFYLCASRPPLLDAISYNEQFFGPGTRLTVL.

This rearrangement joins TRBV13 to TRBJ2-1, with 13 bases fitting TRBD2. Germline CDR1 reads PRHDT; CDR2 reads FYEKMQ (reference sequence). With V trimmed by 6 bases and J by 9 bases, 2 bases remained unmatched. The CDR3 contains 13 residues. CDR3 sequence: CASRLAGGVEQFF. The CDR3 DNA follows: TGTGCCAGCAGACTAGCGGGAGGGGTTGAGCAGTTCTTC. The entire variable domain, with the rest obtained from reference TRBV13 and TRBJ2-1, is as follows: AAGVIQSPRHLIKEKRETATLKCYPIPRHDTVYWYQQGPGQDPQFLISFYEKMQSDKGSIPDRFSAQQFSDYHSELNMSSLELGDSALYFCASRLAGGVEQFFGPGTRLTVL.

This clonotype was counted ten times or more. This rearrangement joins TRBV20-1 to TRBJ1-4; D is perhaps TRBD1 (5 bases). The germline gives CDR1 DFQATT, CDR2 SNEGSKA (reference sequence). The CDR3 is made up of 18 amino acids. The V and J ends lost 4 bases and 5 bases respectively, with 26 bases between them. In DNA form, the CDR3 reads TGCAGTGCTATTAGTTCGCGCGGGGGGGGAGTGTACAATGAAAAACTGTTTTTT. Translation gives CSAISSRGGGVYNEKLFF.

The chain combines TRBV7-9 with TRBJ1-1, with a possible D match to TRBD1 (5 bases). The V end lost 6 bases, the J end lost 1 base, and 12 bases lay between the germline ends. CDR3 length equals 14 residues. The germline gives CDR1 SEHNR, CDR2 FQNEAQ (reference sequence). The CDR3 bases are TGTGCCAGCAGAGACAGAATTGAGAACACTGAAGCTTTCTTT. Translated: CASRDRIENTEAFF.

This clonotype was seen repeatedly, ten times or more. The chain uses TRBV2 and TRBJ2-3; 7 nucleotides agree with TRBD1. CDR3 size: 14 residues. Trimming at V came to 10 bases and at J to 4 bases, leaving 11 bases not matched to a gene. Germline values: CDR1 SNHLY, CDR2 FYNNEI. CDR3 amino acids: CATPRTGLPDTQYF. In DNA form, the CDR3 reads TGTGCCACCCCCCGGACAGGTTTACCAGATACGCAGTATTTT.

This clonotype was seen a few times. CDR3 residues: CASSLSGAGQETQYF. The CDR3 coding sequence is TGTGCCAGCAGCTTAAGCGGGGCGGGACAAGAGACCCAGTACTTC. This sequence joins TRBV7-9 and TRBJ2-5; 7 bases align to TRBD2. V dropped 2 bases and J dropped 2; count of bases not matched to a gene: 5. The CDR3 is 15 residues long. CDR1 SEHNR and CDR2 FQNEAQ come from the germline V gene (reference sequence).

This clonotype was counted ten times or more. The chain employs TRBV30 and TRBJ2-3; 12 positions agree with TRBD2. Germline CDR1 GTSNPN, CDR2 SVGIG (reference sequence). This CDR3 region has 15 residues. The V segment lost 3 bases and the J segment 4 bases; nucleotides outside the gene matches: 5. CDR3 in DNA: TGTGCCTGGAGACCCCTAGCGGGGGGGCCAGATACGCAGTATTTT. Translating gives CAWRPLAGGPDTQYF.

A word on this clonotype: One end of the junction does not line up with germline, which may come from a read error. The chain is built from TRBV10-3 and TRBJ1-1; D unclear. This CDR3 is built from 13 residues. Germline CDR1 is ENHRY and CDR2 is SYGVKD. CDR3 sequence reads: CAISGDMNAEAFF. CDR3 bases: TGTGCCATCAGCGGGGATATGAACGCTGAAGCTTTCTTT.

Only a few counts were recorded for this clonotype. The genes are TRBV5-4 and TRBJ2-7; 8 bases line up with TRBD1. Losses at the gene ends were 4 bases for V and 6 bases for J; bases not matched to a gene: 12. Germline CDR1 is SGHNT and CDR2 is YYREEE (reference sequence). The CDR3 loop spans 15 amino acids. This chain's CDR3 is CASSLDRANLREQYF. CDR3 nucleotides: TGTGCCAGCAGCCTGGACAGGGCAAACCTACGCGAGCAGTACTTC.

Regarding this clonotype: Being one base from a much bigger clone, this may be a read error. No conserved phenylalanine or tryptophan is present at the end of the CDR3, so a read error is the likely explanation. The rearrangement uses TRBV3-1 and TRBJ2-7; 8 nucleotides align to TRBD2. V gave up 4 bases and J gave up 1 base; unmatched junction bases: 3. Germline lookup yields CDR1 LGHDT and CDR2 YNNKEL (reference sequence). CDR3 length: 14 residues. The CDR3 protein is CASSLRGGSYEQYL. For the CDR3, the DNA is TGTGCCAGCAGCCTCCGGGGGGGATCCTACGAGCAGTACCTC.

A word on this clonotype: This clone may be a read error of a much larger clone one base away. This chain connects TRBV14 to TRBJ1-2, with a tentative D call TRBD1 (6 bases). The germline CDR1 and CDR2 sequences are SGHDN and FVKESK. This CDR3 has 15 residues. CDR3 in DNA: TGTGCCAGCAGCCAAGATGTGGGGGGCGCAGGCGGCTCCACCTTC. This codes for CASSQDVGGAGGSTF.

This clonotype has at least ten counts. This sequence joins TRBV20-1 and TRBJ1-3, with a tentative D call TRBD1 (5 bases). V shed 4 bases and J shed 0 bases, with 10 bases lying between them. Germline V gene data show CDR1 as DFQATT and CDR2 as SNEGSKA (reference sequence). This CDR3 has 14 amino acids. The chain's CDR3 is CSATGTGSGNTIYF. Written as DNA, the CDR3 is TGCAGTGCTACTGGGACTGGCTCTGGAAACACCATATATTTT.

This clonotype was picked up many times. V gene TRBV10-3 combines with J gene TRBJ2-3; 8 bases align to TRBD2. Germline lookup yields CDR1 ENHRY and CDR2 SYGVKD. Trimming removed 7 bases from V and 3 bases from J; junction bases left unmatched: 6. The CDR3 has 14 residues. The CDR3 DNA is TGTGCCATCAACGGGGGGGCTCGTACAGATACGCAGTATTTT. It encodes CAINGGARTDTQYF.

At least ten counts were recorded for this clonotype. The J gene is TRBJ2-7, the V gene TRBV7-2; D might be TRBD2 (6 bases). Germline loops: CDR1 SGHTA, CDR2 FQGNSA. This CDR3 region has 14 residues. V lost 5 bases to trimming and J lost 2 bases, with 13 bases between them. CDR3: CASSNKGLTYEQYF. Here the CDR3 DNA reads TGTGCCAGCAGCAATAAGGGACTTACCTACGAGCAGTACTTC.

This clonotype showed up many times. The chain employs TRBV5-1 and TRBJ1-3, with D maybe TRBD1 (6 bases). Trimming took 10 bases from V and 1 from J, leaving 12 bases between them. Per germline, CDR1 SGHRS and CDR2 YFSETQ. This CDR3 comprises 13 residues. The DNA of the CDR3 is TGCGCCCGAGAGGACAGATCTGGAAACACCATATATTTT. The encoded protein is CAREDRSGNTIYF. Combining the CDR3 with reference TRBV5-1 and TRBJ1-3 gives the whole variable domain KAGVTQTPRYLIKTRGQQVTLSCSPISGHRSVSWYQQTPGQGLQFLFEYFSETQRNKGNFPGRFSGRQFSNSRSEMNVSTLELGDSALYLCAREDRSGNTIYFGEGSWLTVV.

This clonotype was counted only a few times. The gene calls are TRBV20-1 and TRBJ1-1; no clear D. Germline V CDR1 and CDR2: DFQATT, SNEGSKA (reference sequence). The CDR3 extends over 13 amino acids. V was clipped by 7 bases and J by 1 base, with 13 bases between them. Here the CDR3 DNA reads TGCAGTGTTTTATACGGAGGGAACACTGAAGCTTTCTTT. Amino acid sequence: CSVLYGGNTEAFF.

This clonotype was seen at least ten times. The chain links TRBV13 to TRBJ2-3, with D maybe TRBD2 (6 bases). There are 15 residues in the CDR3. The V end was cut by 6 bases, the J end by 8 bases, with 21 bases between. The V gene's germline CDR1 is PRHDT and CDR2 FYEKMQ (reference sequence). In DNA, the CDR3 is TGTGCCAGCAGTTCCTCTAGCGCGTCGGCCGGTACGCAGTATTTT. It specifies CASSSSSASAGTQYF.

There are many counts of this clonotype. The chain uses TRBV6-4 and TRBJ2-2; D unclear. The CDR3 has 14 amino acids. The V gene's germline CDR1 is MRHNA and CDR2 SNTAGT. Trimming removed 0 bases at V and 1 base at J, with 3 bases between. The CDR3 DNA is TGTGCCAGCAGTGACTCTGGGAACACCGGGGAGCTGTTTTTT. Protein sequence: CASSDSGNTGELFF.

This clonotype was recorded at least ten times. The chain uses TRBV14 and TRBJ2-5, with D perhaps TRBD2 (5 bases). The CDR3 has 13 amino acids. Trimming shortened V by 5 bases and J by 5 bases, and 12 bases separated the two germline ends. Germline assignment: CDR1 SGHDN and CDR2 FVKESK. Written as DNA, the CDR3 is TGTGCCAGCAGCGAGGAGGCGCGGGAGACCCAGTACTTC. Its protein product is CASSEEARETQYF.

This clonotype was observed at least ten times. The chain recombines TRBV7-3 with TRBJ2-5, with 9 nucleotides matching TRBD1. V shed 1 base, J shed 5 bases, and the junction held 5 bases outside the gene matches. The CDR3 contains 15 residues. Germline V gives CDR1 SGHTA, CDR2 FQGTGA. CDR3 DNA: TGTGCCAGCAGCTTAAGGGGACAGGGAAAGGAGACCCAGTACTTC. Translated, it gives CASSLRGQGKETQYF.

About this clonotype: A much larger clone differs by one base, so this may be a read error. The rearrangement links TRBV6-2 or TRBV6-3 to TRBJ2-2; a weak D match, TRBD1 (6 bases). Germline CDR1 and CDR2: MNHEY and SVGEGT. The CDR3 has 14 residues. The CDR3 here is CASNRVGATGELSF. CDR3 DNA sequence: TGTGCCAGCAACAGGGTGGGGGCCACCGGGGAGCTGTCTTTT.

Worth noting for this clonotype: Germline is not matched at one junction end, which may reflect a read error. The rearrangement joins TRBV30 to TRBJ2-1; D call uncertain. The CDR3 consists of 14 residues. Germline V CDR1 and CDR2: GTSNPN, SVGIG (reference sequence). The CDR3 loop reads CAWSVASSYNGQFF. CDR3 DNA sequence: TGTGCCTGGAGTGTAGCGAGCTCCTACAATGGGCAGTTCTTC.

The sample holds many counts of this clonotype. The genes are TRBV5-1 and TRBJ1-4; D call uncertain. This CDR3 is built from 15 residues. V was trimmed by 1 base and J by 0 bases, leaving 7 bases between them. The V gene's germline CDR1 is SGHRS and CDR2 YFSETQ. The CDR3 sequence: CASSLRLATNEKLFF. Here the CDR3 DNA reads TGCGCCAGCAGCTTGCGACTAGCAACTAATGAAAAACTGTTTTTT.

This clonotype was detected many times. This chain connects TRBV7-6 to TRBJ1-3, with 12 bases aligning to TRBD1. V was clipped by 5 bases and J by 4 bases; unmatched bases: 12. This CDR3 region has 18 residues. The germline gives CDR1 SGHVS, CDR2 FNYEAQ. Here the CDR3 reads CASSARGGTGGFGNTIYF. CDR3 DNA: TGTGCCAGCAGCGCCCGGGGGGGGACAGGGGGCTTCGGAAACACCATATATTTT.

This clonotype has ten or more counts. This rearrangement joins TRBV30 to TRBJ2-2, with 7 positions matching TRBD1. V lost 3 bases to trimming and J lost 6 bases; unmatched junction nucleotides: 1. The CDR3 contains 12 residues. Germline values: CDR1 GTSNPN, CDR2 SVGIG (reference sequence). This chain's CDR3 is CAWRTGPGELFF. The CDR3 bases are TGTGCCTGGAGGACAGGGCCCGGGGAGCTGTTTTTT.